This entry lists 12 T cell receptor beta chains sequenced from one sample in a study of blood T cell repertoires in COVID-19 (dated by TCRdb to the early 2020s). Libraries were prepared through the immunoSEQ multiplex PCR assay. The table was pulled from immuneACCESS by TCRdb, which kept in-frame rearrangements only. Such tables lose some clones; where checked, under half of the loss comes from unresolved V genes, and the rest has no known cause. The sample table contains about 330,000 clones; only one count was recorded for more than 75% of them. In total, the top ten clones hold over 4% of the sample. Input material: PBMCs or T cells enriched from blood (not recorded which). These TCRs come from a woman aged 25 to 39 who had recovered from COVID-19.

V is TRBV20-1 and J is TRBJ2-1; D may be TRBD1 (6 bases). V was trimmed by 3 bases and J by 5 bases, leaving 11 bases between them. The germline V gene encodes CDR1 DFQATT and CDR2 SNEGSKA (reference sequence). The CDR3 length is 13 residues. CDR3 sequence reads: CSASVGADNEQFF. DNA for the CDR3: TGCAGTGCTAGTGTGGGGGCTGACAATGAGCAGTTCTTC.

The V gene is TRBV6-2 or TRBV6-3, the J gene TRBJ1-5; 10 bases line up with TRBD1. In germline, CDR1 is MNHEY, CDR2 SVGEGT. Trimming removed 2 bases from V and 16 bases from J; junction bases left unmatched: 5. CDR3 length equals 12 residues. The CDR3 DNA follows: TGTGCCAGCAGTTACGGCGACAGGGGGCGTCATTTT. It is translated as CASSYGDRGRHF.

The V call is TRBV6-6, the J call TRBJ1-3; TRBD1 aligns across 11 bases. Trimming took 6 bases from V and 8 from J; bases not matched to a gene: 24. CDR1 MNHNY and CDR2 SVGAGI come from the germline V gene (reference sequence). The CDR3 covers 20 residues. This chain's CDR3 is CASSGSPRTGGTTIRDTIYF. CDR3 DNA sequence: TGTGCCAGCAGCGGGAGCCCCAGGACAGGGGGCACCACAATAAGAGACACCATATATTTT.

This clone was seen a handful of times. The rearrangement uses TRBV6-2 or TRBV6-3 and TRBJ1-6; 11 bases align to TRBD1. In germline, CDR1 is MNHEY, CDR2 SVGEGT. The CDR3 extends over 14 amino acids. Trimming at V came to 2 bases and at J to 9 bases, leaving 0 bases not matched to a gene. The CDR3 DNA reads TGTGCCAGCAGTTACGGGACAGGGGGTTCACCCCTCCACTTT. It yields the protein CASSYGTGGSPLHF.

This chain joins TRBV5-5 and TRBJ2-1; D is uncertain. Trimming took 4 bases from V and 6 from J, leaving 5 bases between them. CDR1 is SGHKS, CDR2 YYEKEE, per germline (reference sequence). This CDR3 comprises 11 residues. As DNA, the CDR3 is TGTGCCAGCAGCCAGGTCAATGAGCAGTTCTTC. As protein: CASSQVNEQFF. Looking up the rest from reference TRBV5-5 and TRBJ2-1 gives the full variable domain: DAGVTQSPTHLIKTRGQQVTLRCSPISGHKSVSWYQQVLGQGPQFIFQYYEKEERGRGNFPDRFSARQFPNYSSELNVNALLLGDSALYLCASSQVNEQFFGPGTRLTVL.

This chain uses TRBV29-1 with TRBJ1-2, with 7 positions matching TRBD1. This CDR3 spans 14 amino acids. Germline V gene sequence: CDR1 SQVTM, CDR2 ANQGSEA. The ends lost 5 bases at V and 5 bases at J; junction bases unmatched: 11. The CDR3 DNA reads TGCAGCGTTTTAAGGGGGCAGGGTGGGTATGGCTACACCTTC. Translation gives CSVLRGQGGYGYTF.

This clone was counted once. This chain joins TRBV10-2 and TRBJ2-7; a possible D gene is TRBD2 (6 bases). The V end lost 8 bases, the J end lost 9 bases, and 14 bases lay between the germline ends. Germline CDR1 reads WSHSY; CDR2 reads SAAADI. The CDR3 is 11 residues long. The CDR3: CASSPIGGQYF. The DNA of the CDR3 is TGCGCCAGCTCTCCCATCGGGGGGCAGTACTTC.

The CDR3 here is CASSPQQGSEAFF. CDR3 nucleotide sequence: TGTGCCAGCTCACCACAGCAGGGTTCTGAAGCTTTCTTT. The chain couples TRBV18 to TRBJ1-1; D possibly corresponds to TRBD1 (5 bases). The V end lost 1 base, the J end lost 6 bases, and 9 bases lay between the germline ends. Germline values: CDR1 KGHSH, CDR2 LQKENI. There are 13 residues in the CDR3.

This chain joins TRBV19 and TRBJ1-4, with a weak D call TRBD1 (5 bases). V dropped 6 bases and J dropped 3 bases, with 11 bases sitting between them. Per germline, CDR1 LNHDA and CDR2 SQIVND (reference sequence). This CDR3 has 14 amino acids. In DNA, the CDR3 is TGTGCCAGTAGCCGCGGGACCTCTAATGAAAAACTGTTTTTT. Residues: CASSRGTSNEKLFF. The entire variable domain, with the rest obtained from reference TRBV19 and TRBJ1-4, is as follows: DGGITQSPKYLFRKEGQNVTLSCEQNLNHDAMYWYRQDPGQGLRLIYYSQIVNDFQKGDIAEGYSVSREKKESFPLTVTSAQKNPTAFYLCASSRGTSNEKLFFGSGTQLSVL.

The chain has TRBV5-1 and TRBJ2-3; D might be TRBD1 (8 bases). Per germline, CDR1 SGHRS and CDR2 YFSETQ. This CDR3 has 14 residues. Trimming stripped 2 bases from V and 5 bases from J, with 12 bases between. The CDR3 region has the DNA TGCGCCAGCAGCTTTAACAGGGGGGGAGATACGCAGTATTTT. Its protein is CASSFNRGGDTQYF.

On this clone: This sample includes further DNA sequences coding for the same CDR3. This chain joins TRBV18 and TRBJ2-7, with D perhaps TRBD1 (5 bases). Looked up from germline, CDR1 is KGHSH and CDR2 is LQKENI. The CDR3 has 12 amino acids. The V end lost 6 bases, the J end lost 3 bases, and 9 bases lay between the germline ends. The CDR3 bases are TGTGCCAGCTCCCCGACAGTCTACGAGCAGTACTTC. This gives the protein CASSPTVYEQYF.

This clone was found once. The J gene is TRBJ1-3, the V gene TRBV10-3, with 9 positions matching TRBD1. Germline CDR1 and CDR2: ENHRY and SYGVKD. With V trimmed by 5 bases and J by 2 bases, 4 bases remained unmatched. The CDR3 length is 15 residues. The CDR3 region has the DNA TGTGCCATCAGTCCCGGGGACAGGGCTGGAAACACCATATATTTT. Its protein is CAISPGDRAGNTIYF.